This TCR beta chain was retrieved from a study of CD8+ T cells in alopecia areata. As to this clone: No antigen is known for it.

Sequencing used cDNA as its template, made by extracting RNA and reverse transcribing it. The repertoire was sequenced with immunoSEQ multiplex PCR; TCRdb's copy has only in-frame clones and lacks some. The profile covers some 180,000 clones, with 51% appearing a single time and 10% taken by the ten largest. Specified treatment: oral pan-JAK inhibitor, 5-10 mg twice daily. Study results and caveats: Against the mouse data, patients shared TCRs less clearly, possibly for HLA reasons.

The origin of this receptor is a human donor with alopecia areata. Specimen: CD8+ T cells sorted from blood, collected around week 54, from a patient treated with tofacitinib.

The CDR3 region has the DNA TGTGCCTGGAGTGTTGAAGGGACTGAAGCTTTCTTT. This encodes CAWSVEGTEAFF. The rearrangement uses TRBV30 and TRBJ1-1; unclear D gene. Trimming stripped 0 bases from V and 5 bases from J, with 7 bases between. Germline-derived CDR1 and CDR2 are GTSNPN and SVGIG (reference sequence). CDR3 length equals 12 residues.